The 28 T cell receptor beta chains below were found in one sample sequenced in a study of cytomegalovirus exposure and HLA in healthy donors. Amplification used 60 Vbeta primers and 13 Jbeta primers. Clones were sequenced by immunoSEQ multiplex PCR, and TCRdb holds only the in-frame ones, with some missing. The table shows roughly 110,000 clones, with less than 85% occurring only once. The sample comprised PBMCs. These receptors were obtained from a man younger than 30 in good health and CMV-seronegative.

The CDR3 region has the DNA TGTGCCAGCTTTGCCGGGACACAAGAGACCCAGTACTTC. Translated, it gives CASFAGTQETQYF. This sequence joins TRBV6-5 and TRBJ2-5; a weak D match, TRBD1 (6 bases). Germline V gene lookup returns CDR1 MNHEY and CDR2 SVGAGI. The CDR3 totals 13 residues. Trimming took off 8 bases at V and 2 bases at J, with 12 bases between the two ends.

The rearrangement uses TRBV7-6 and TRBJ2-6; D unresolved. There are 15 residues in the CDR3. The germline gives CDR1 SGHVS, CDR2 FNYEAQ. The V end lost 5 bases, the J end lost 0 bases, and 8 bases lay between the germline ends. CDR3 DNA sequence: TGTGCCAGCAGCCTCAGGATCTCTGGGGCCAACGTCCTGACTTTC. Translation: CASSLRISGANVLTF.

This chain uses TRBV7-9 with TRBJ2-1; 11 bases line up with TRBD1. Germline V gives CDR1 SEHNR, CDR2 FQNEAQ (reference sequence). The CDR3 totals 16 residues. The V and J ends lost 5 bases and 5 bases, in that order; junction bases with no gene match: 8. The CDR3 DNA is TGTGCCAGCAGCCGTTCCGGGACAGGGGGTGACAATGAGCAGTTCTTC. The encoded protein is CASSRSGTGGDNEQFF.

CDR3 region: CASGGLAGGDEQYF. In nucleotides, the CDR3 is TGCGCCAGCGGGGGACTAGCGGGGGGCGACGAGCAGTACTTC. This sequence joins TRBV10-2 and TRBJ2-7; 15 nucleotides agree with TRBD2. This CDR3 has 14 amino acids. Trimming took 8 bases from V and 5 from J; bases not matched to a gene: 4. Germline CDR1 WSHSY, CDR2 SAAADI.

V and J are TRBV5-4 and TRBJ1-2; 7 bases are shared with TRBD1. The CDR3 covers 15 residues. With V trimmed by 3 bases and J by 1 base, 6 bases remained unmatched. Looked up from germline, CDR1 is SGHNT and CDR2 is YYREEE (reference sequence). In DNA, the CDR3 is TGTGCCAGCAGCTGGGGGACAGATTATAACTATGGCTACACCTTC. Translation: CASSWGTDYNYGYTF.

CDR3 nucleotides: TGTGCCACCAGCAGAGATCAGCAGGGCCGCCAGTACTTC. This encodes CATSRDQQGRQYF. The chain joins TRBV15 to TRBJ2-4; possibly TRBD1 for D (5 bases). The CDR3 loop spans 13 amino acids. Trimming pared 0 bases from V and 13 bases from J, leaving 13 bases between. Germline V CDR1 and CDR2: LNHNV, YYDKDF (reference sequence). The full variable domain, rest sourced from reference TRBV15 and TRBJ2-4, is DAMVIQNPRYQVTQFGKPVTLSCSQTLNHNVMYWYQQKSSQAPKLLFHYYDKDFNNEADTPDNFQSRRPNTSFCFLDIRSPGLGDTAMYLCATSRDQQGRQYFGAGTRLSVL.

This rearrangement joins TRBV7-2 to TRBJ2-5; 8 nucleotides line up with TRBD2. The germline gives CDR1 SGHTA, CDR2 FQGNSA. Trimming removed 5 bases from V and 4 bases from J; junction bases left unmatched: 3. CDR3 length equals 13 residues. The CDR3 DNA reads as TGTGCCAGCAGCCGGGGGGGAACAGAGACCCAGTACTTC. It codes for CASSRGGTETQYF.

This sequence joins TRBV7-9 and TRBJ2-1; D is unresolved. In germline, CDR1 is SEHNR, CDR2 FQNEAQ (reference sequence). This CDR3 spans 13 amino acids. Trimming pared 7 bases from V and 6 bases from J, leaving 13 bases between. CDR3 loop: CASTPLTGNEQFF. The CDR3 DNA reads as TGTGCCAGCACCCCCCTTACCGGCAATGAGCAGTTCTTC.

The CDR3 DNA follows: TGTGCCAGCAGCAGGGATAATAGCAATCAGCCCCAGCATTTT. Translation: CASSRDNSNQPQHF. V is TRBV28 and J is TRBJ1-5, with D possibly matching TRBD1 (5 bases). The CDR3 is 14 amino acids. Trimming took 6 bases from V and 0 from J, leaving 9 bases between them. The germline V gene encodes CDR1 MDHEN and CDR2 SYDVKM. The entire variable domain, with the rest obtained from reference TRBV28 and TRBJ1-5, is as follows: DVKVTQSSRYLVKRTGEKVFLECVQDMDHENMFWYRQDPGLGLRLIYFSYDVKMKEKGDIPEGYSVSREKKERFSLILESASTNQTSMYLCASSRDNSNQPQHFGDGTRLSIL.

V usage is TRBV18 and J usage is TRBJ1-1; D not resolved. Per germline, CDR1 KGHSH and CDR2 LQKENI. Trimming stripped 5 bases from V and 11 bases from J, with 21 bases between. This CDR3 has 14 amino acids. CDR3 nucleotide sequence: TGTGCCAGCTCAGACCCCCGATCGGTAATGAGGGCTTTCTTT. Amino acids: CASSDPRSVMRAFF.

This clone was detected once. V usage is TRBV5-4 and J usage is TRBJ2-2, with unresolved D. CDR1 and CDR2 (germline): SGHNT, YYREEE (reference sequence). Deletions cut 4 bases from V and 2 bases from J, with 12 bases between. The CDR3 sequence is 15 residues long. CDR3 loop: CASSTRLGNTGELFF. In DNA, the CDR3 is TGTGCCAGCAGCACCAGGCTGGGTAACACCGGGGAGCTGTTTTTT.

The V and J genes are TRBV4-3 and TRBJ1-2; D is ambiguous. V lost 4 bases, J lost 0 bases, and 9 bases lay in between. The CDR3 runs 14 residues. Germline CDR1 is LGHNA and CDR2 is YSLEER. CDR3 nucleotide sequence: TGCGCCAGCAGCCCCGTAGGAGCTAACTATGGCTACACCTTC. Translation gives CASSPVGANYGYTF.

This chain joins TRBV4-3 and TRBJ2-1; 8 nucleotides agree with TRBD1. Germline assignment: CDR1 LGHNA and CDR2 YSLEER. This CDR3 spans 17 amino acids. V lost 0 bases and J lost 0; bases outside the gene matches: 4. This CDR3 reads CASSQERTGSSYNEQFF. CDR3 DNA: TGCGCCAGCAGCCAAGAAAGGACAGGGAGCTCCTACAATGAGCAGTTCTTC.

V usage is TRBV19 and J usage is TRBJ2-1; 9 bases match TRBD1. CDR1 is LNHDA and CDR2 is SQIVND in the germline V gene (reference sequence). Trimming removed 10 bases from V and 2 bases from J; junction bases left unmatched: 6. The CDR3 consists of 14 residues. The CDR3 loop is CATKRQGAYNEQFF. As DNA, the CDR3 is TGTGCCACTAAGAGACAGGGGGCCTACAATGAGCAGTTCTTC.

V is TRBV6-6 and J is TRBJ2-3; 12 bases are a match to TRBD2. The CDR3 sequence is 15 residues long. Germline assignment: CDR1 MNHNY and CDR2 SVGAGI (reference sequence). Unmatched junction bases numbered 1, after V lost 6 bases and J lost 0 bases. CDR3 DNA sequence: TGTGCCAGCAGCCTAGCGGGGGGGAGCACAGATACGCAGTATTTT. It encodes CASSLAGGSTDTQYF.

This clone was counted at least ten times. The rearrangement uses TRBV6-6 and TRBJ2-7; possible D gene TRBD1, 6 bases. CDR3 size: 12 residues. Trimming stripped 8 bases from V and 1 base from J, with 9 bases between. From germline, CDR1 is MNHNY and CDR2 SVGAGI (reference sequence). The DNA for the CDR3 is TGTGCCAGCGGGGGCGGTTCCTACGAGCAGTACTTC. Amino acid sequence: CASGGGSYEQYF.

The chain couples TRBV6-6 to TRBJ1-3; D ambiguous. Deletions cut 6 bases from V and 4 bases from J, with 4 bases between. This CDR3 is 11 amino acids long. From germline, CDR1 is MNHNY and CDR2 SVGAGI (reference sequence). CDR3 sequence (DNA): TGTGCCAGCAGGGCAGGAAACACCATATATTTT. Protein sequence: CASRAGNTIYF.

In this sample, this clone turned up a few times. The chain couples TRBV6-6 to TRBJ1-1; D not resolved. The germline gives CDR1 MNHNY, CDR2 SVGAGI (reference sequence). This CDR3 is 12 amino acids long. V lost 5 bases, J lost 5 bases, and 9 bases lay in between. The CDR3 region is CASSHAGTEAFF. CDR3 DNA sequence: TGTGCCAGCAGTCACGCGGGGACTGAAGCTTTCTTT.

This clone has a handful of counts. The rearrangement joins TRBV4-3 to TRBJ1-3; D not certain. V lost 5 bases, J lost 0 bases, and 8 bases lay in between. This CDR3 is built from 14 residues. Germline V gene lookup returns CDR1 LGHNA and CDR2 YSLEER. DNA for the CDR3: TGCGCCAGCAGCGCGGATATCTCTGGAAACACCATATATTTT. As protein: CASSADISGNTIYF.

The CDR3 here is CASSPQTGQSSGNTIYF. Here the CDR3 DNA reads TGTGCCAGCTCACCCCAGACAGGACAGAGCTCTGGAAACACCATATATTTT. V and J are TRBV18 and TRBJ1-3, with D tentatively TRBD1 (6 bases). The CDR3 runs 17 residues. Trimming cost V 3 bases and J 0 bases, with 15 bases left between them. Germline V lookup: CDR1 KGHSH, CDR2 LQKENI.

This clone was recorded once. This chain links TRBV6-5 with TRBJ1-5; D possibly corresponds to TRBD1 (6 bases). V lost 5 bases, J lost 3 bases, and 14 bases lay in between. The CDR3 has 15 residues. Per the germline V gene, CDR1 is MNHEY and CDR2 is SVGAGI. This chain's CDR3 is CASSAQGYHNQPQHF. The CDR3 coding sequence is TGTGCCAGCAGTGCACAGGGTTACCACAATCAGCCCCAGCATTTT.

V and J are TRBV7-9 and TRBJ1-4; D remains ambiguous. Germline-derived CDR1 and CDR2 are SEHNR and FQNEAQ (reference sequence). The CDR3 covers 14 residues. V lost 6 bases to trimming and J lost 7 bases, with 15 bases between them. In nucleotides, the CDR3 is TGTGCCAGCAGTACCCCAGACACTGGTGAAAAACTGTTTTTT. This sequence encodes CASSTPDTGEKLFF.

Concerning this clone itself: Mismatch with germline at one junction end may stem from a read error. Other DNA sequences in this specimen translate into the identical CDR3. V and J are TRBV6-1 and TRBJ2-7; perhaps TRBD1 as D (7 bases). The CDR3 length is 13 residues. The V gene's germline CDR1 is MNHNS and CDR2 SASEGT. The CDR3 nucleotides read TGCGCCAGCAGTGCGGGACAGAACTACGAGCAGTACTTC. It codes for CASSAGQNYEQYF.

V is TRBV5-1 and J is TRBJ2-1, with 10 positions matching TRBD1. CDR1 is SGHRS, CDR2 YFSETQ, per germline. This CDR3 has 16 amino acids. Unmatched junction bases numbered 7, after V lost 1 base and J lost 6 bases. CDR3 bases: TGCGCCAGCAGCTTGTTCAGGGGGACAGGGGCCAATGAGCAGTTCTTC. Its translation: CASSLFRGTGANEQFF.

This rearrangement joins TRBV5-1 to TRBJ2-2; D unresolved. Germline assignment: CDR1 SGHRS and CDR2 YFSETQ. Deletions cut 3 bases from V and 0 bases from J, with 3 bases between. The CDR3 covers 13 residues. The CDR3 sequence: CASSSSNTGELFF. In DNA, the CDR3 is TGCGCCAGCAGCTCATCGAACACCGGGGAGCTGTTTTTT.

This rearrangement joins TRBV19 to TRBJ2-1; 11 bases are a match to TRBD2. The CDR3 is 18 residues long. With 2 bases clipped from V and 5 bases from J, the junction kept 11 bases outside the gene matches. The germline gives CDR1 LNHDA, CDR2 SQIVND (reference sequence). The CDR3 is CASSIKSRLAGPNNEQFF. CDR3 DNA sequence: TGTGCCAGTAGTATAAAATCAAGACTAGCGGGGCCAAACAATGAGCAGTTCTTC.

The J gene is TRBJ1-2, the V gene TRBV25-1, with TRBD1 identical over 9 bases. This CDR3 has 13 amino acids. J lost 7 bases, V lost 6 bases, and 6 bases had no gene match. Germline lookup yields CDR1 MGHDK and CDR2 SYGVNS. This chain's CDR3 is CASRDDRGSGYTF. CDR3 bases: TGTGCCAGCAGGGATGACAGGGGGTCTGGCTACACCTTC.

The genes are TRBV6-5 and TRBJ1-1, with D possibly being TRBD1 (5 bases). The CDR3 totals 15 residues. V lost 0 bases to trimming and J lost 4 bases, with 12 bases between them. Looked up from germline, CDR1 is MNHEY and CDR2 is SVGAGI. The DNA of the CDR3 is TGTGCCAGCAGTTACTCGAGTCCAGGGCTCACTGAAGCTTTCTTT. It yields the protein CASSYSSPGLTEAFF.